The 10 T cell receptor beta chains presented below share a single source sample, sequenced in a study of CD8 T cells in Susac syndrome. With random hexamers, reverse transcription was performed on about 0.45 to 1 ug of RNA. Each CDR3 protein is one row after TCRdb ran MiXCR on the immunoSEQ multiplex PCR reads. The sample consists of 300,000 to 350,000 distinct CDR3 sequences, about 91% of them appearing once. Sequencing was performed on CD4+ T cells from PBMCs. These receptors all come from a human donor with multiple sclerosis.

The chain recombines TRBV2 with TRBJ2-4, with 10 bases matching TRBD2. CDR1 is SNHLY and CDR2 is FYNNEI in the germline V gene. CDR3 length: 14 residues. Germline trimming cut 6 bases from V and 3 bases from J; bases unmatched to any gene: 2. CDR3 loop: CASRLAGVKNIQYF. CDR3 DNA sequence: TGTGCCAGCAGGCTAGCGGGAGTCAAAAACATTCAGTACTTC.

The chain's CDR3 is CASSLTSRTDTQYF. CDR3 nucleotides: TGCGCCAGCAGCCTGACATCTCGCACAGATACGCAGTATTTT. V gene TRBV5-1 combines with J gene TRBJ2-3; D not resolved. Trimming took 4 bases from V and 1 from J, leaving 10 bases between them. Per germline, CDR1 SGHRS and CDR2 YFSETQ. CDR3 length equals 14 residues.

CDR3 amino acids: CSGGLAGIHNEQFF. In nucleotides, the CDR3 is TGCAGCGGGGGACTAGCGGGTATCCACAATGAGCAGTTCTTC. The rearrangement joins TRBV29-1 to TRBJ2-1; the match to TRBD2 covers 12 bases. The CDR3 contains 14 residues. The V and J ends lost 7 bases and 5 bases, in that order; junction bases with no gene match: 6. The germline V gene has CDR1 SQVTM and CDR2 ANQGSEA.

The genes are TRBV12-3 or TRBV12-4 and TRBJ2-2; perhaps TRBD1 as D (5 bases). The V gene lost 0 bases and the J gene lost 2 bases, with 7 bases spanning the gap. The CDR3 contains 15 residues. Written as DNA, the CDR3 is TGTGCCAGCAGTTTAGCACAGGAAAACACCGGGGAGCTGTTTTTT. It translates to CASSLAQENTGELFF.

The chain carries TRBV18 and TRBJ1-4; D unclear. This CDR3 contains 15 residues. V lost 3 bases and J lost 2, with 10 bases in between. Germline assignment: CDR1 KGHSH and CDR2 LQKENI. DNA of the CDR3: TGTGCCAGCTCACCGCTGGCATCCACTAATGAAAAACTGTTTTTT. Its protein is CASSPLASTNEKLFF.

The chain recombines TRBV29-1 with TRBJ2-3, with D hard to call. V was clipped by 4 bases and J by 5 bases, with 1 base between them. This CDR3 is built from 9 residues. CDR1 and CDR2 (germline): SQVTM, ANQGSEA. In DNA form, the CDR3 reads TGCAGCGTTGGAGATACGCAGTATTTT. Its protein is CSVGDTQYF.

V usage is TRBV7-9 and J usage is TRBJ2-7; D perhaps matches TRBD1 (6 bases). Germline V gives CDR1 SEHNR, CDR2 FQNEAQ (reference sequence). V dropped 5 bases and J dropped 4 bases, with 9 bases sitting between them. The CDR3 spans 12 residues. CDR3: CASSDTGYEQYF. CDR3 in DNA: TGTGCCAGCAGCGATACAGGGTACGAGCAGTACTTC.

J is TRBJ1-1 and V is TRBV7-9; 7 bases fit TRBD1. The V and J ends lost 5 bases and 1 base, in that order; junction bases with no gene match: 7. The CDR3 consists of 15 residues. Germline V gene lookup returns CDR1 SEHNR and CDR2 FQNEAQ (reference sequence). The CDR3 sequence is CASSQGGAGNTEAFF. DNA of the CDR3: TGTGCCAGCAGCCAAGGGGGCGCGGGGAACACTGAAGCTTTCTTT. Full variable domain (outside the CDR3, taken from reference TRBV7-9 and TRBJ1-1): DTGVSQNPRHKITKRGQNVTFRCDPISEHNRLYWYRQTLGQGPEFLTYFQNEAQLEKSRLLSDRFSAERPKGSFSTLEIQRTEQGDSAMYLCASSQGGAGNTEAFFGQGTRLTVV.

CDR3 sequence (DNA): TGTGCCAGCAGGACGACAGGGACCCAGTGGGCTTTCTTT. Its protein is CASRTTGTQWAFF. V usage is TRBV14 and J usage is TRBJ1-1; TRBD1 aligns across 7 bases. The germline V gene has CDR1 SGHDN and CDR2 FVKESK. CDR3 size: 13 residues. The V gene end was trimmed by 6 bases and the J gene end by 11 bases; junction bases not matched to a gene: 12.

This chain links TRBV10-2 with TRBJ1-5; no reliable D call. CDR1 WSHSY and CDR2 SAAADI come from the germline V gene. V lost 3 bases and J lost 2, with 11 bases in between. The CDR3 totals 15 residues. CDR3 in amino acids: CASSERIAGNQPQHF. CDR3 nucleotides: TGCGCCAGCAGTGAAAGGATTGCAGGCAATCAGCCCCAGCATTTT.